This is a list of T cell receptor beta chains from one sample in a study of OX40 agonist ivuxolimab in advanced cancers. Sequencing was performed with immunoSEQ multiplex PCR; in TCRdb, only in-frame clones are kept and a portion is missing. In the table there are about 73,000 clones, about nine tenths of which are singletons. This specimen was CD4+ or CD8+ T cells sorted from blood, taken in a trial of the OX40 agonist ivuxolimab. The receptor source for this set is an adult with an advanced solid tumor such as melanoma, head and neck, liver or kidney cancer. The CDR3 runs from the conserved cysteine through the conserved F or W. D genes are given only for firm matches. Clone size is not always given. Where it is, it says once, few, many or a class for expanded clones.

j_call: TRBJ2-1
v_call: TRBV4-1
clone_size: -
d_call: -
cdr3_aa: CASSQEGSRFNEQFF
cdr3_nt: TGCGCCAGCAGCCAAGAGGGGAGCAGGTTCAATGAGCAGTTCTTC

j_call: TRBJ1-2
v_call: TRBV7-9
clone_size: -
d_call: -
cdr3_aa: CASSFEGIGGYTF
cdr3_nt: TGTGCCAGCAGCTTTGAGGGTATAGGTGGCTACACCTTC

j_call: TRBJ1-5
v_call: TRBV19
clone_size: -
d_call: TRBD1
cdr3_aa: CASSGTGGRGNQPQHF
cdr3_nt: TGTGCCAGTAGTGGGACAGGGGGGCGAGGCAATCAGCCCCAGCATTTT

j_call: TRBJ2-1
v_call: TRBV6-1
clone_size: -
d_call: TRBD2
cdr3_aa: CASSVASGRAYNEQFF
cdr3_nt: TGTGCCAGCAGTGTCGCAAGCGGGAGGGCTTACAATGAGCAGTTCTTC

j_call: TRBJ1-1
v_call: TRBV5-6
clone_size: -
d_call: TRBD1
cdr3_aa: CASSWPGGLNTEAFF
cdr3_nt: TGTGCCAGCAGCTGGCCAGGGGGCCTAAACACTGAAGCTTTCTTT

j_call: TRBJ1-1
v_call: TRBV7-9
clone_size: once
d_call: -
cdr3_aa: CASRSSGTENTEAFF
cdr3_nt: TGTGCCAGCAGATCAAGCGGGACTGAGAACACTGAAGCTTTCTTT

j_call: TRBJ1-6
v_call: TRBV10-3
clone_size: -
d_call: TRBD1
cdr3_aa: CAIKIDRGHSPLHF
cdr3_nt: TGTGCCATCAAGATTGACAGGGGGCATTCACCCCTCCACTTT

j_call: TRBJ1-2
v_call: TRBV6-6
clone_size: once
d_call: -
cdr3_aa: CASSYSDEGSGYTF
cdr3_nt: TGTGCCAGCAGTTACTCGGACGAGGGATCGGGCTACACCTTC

j_call: TRBJ2-2
v_call: TRBV7-2
clone_size: -
d_call: TRBD2
cdr3_aa: CASSPIGTTTMGELFF
cdr3_nt: TGTGCCAGCTCCCCTATTGGGACTACCACTATGGGGGAGCTGTTTTTT

j_call: TRBJ2-3
v_call: TRBV5-1
clone_size: -
d_call: TRBD2
cdr3_aa: CASSNERPSGSSTDTQYF
cdr3_nt: TGCGCCAGCAGTAACGAACGGCCTAGCGGGTCTAGCACAGATACGCAGTATTTT

j_call: TRBJ2-1
v_call: TRBV5-1
clone_size: -
d_call: TRBD2
cdr3_aa: CASQGTSVINHEQFF
cdr3_nt: TGCGCCAGCCAAGGGACTAGCGTCATTAACCATGAGCAGTTCTTC

j_call: TRBJ1-2
v_call: TRBV5-1
clone_size: -
d_call: -
cdr3_aa: CASSHIVQGIDGYTF
cdr3_nt: TGCGCCAGCAGCCATATCGTACAGGGTATAGATGGCTACACCTTC

j_call: TRBJ2-1
v_call: TRBV11-3
clone_size: once
d_call: -
cdr3_aa: CASSLVGRAGYNEQFF
cdr3_nt: TGTGCCAGCAGCTTAGTGGGACGGGCAGGGTACAATGAGCAGTTCTTC

j_call: TRBJ2-7
v_call: TRBV6-1
clone_size: once
d_call: TRBD1
cdr3_aa: CASRQGSPYEQYF
cdr3_nt: TGTGCCAGCAGACAGGGGTCCCCCTACGAGCAGTACTTC

j_call: TRBJ2-2
v_call: TRBV5-4
clone_size: -
d_call: -
cdr3_aa: CASSFAQATGELFF
cdr3_nt: TGTGCCAGCAGCTTCGCCCAGGCGACCGGGGAGCTGTTTTTT

j_call: TRBJ2-1
v_call: TRBV19
clone_size: few
d_call: -
cdr3_aa: CASTIRVDSYNEQFF
cdr3_nt: TGTGCCAGTACTATAAGGGTGGATTCCTACAATGAGCAGTTCTTC

j_call: TRBJ2-5
v_call: TRBV19
clone_size: -
d_call: TRBD2
cdr3_aa: CASSIGGGWRETQYF
cdr3_nt: TGTGCCAGTAGTATAGGGGGGGGTTGGAGAGAGACCCAGTACTTC

j_call: TRBJ1-2
v_call: TRBV27
clone_size: -
d_call: TRBD1
cdr3_aa: CASRGLGTANYGYTF
cdr3_nt: TGTGCCAGCAGGGGGTTGGGGACAGCTAACTATGGCTACACCTTC

j_call: TRBJ2-5
v_call: TRBV18
clone_size: -
d_call: -
cdr3_aa: CASSPQQETQYF
cdr3_nt: TGTGCCAGCTCACCACAGCAAGAGACCCAGTACTTC

j_call: TRBJ2-3
v_call: TRBV6-1
clone_size: -
d_call: -
cdr3_aa: CASSQDSVRTDTQYF
cdr3_nt: TGTGCCAGCAGTCAGGACAGTGTCCGCACAGATACGCAGTATTTT

j_call: TRBJ2-7
v_call: TRBV27
clone_size: -
d_call: TRBD1
cdr3_aa: CASSTKGQVYEQYF
cdr3_nt: TGTGCCAGCAGTACAAAGGGACAGGTCTACGAGCAGTACTTC

j_call: TRBJ1-3
v_call: TRBV7-3
clone_size: -
d_call: TRBD1
cdr3_aa: CASSSRTGAGNTIYF
cdr3_nt: TGTGCCAGCAGCTCGAGGACAGGGGCGGGAAACACCATATATTTT

j_call: TRBJ1-4
v_call: TRBV28
clone_size: few
d_call: -
cdr3_aa: CASSSRGGTNEKLFF
cdr3_nt: TGTGCCAGCAGTTCCCGAGGGGGGACTAATGAAAAACTGTTTTTT

j_call: TRBJ1-5
v_call: TRBV28
clone_size: once
d_call: -
cdr3_aa: CASSDIFQPQHF
cdr3_nt: TGTGCCAGCAGTGATATTTTTCAGCCCCAGCATTTT

j_call: TRBJ2-5
v_call: TRBV7-9
clone_size: -
d_call: TRBD1
cdr3_aa: CASSLVLTGGPSKTQYF
cdr3_nt: TGTGCCAGCAGCTTAGTACTAACAGGGGGTCCCTCCAAGACCCAGTACTTC

j_call: TRBJ2-3
v_call: TRBV5-8
clone_size: -
d_call: -
cdr3_aa: CASSLAGTDTQYF
cdr3_nt: TGTGCCAGCAGCTTGGCCGGGACAGATACGCAGTATTTT

j_call: TRBJ2-5
v_call: TRBV19
clone_size: once
d_call: -
cdr3_aa: CASSIAISLAGPGAQYF
cdr3_nt: TGTGCCAGTAGTATAGCTATCAGTTTAGCAGGCCCAGGGGCCCAGTACTTC

j_call: TRBJ2-7
v_call: TRBV30
clone_size: -
d_call: -
cdr3_aa: CAWGGRTPSYEQYF
cdr3_nt: TGTGCCTGGGGGGGACGGACGCCCTCCTACGAGCAGTACTTC

j_call: TRBJ1-2
v_call: TRBV28
clone_size: -
d_call: -
cdr3_aa: CASRPTGAHYGYTF
cdr3_nt: TGTGCCAGCAGGCCGACGGGGGCGCATTATGGCTACACCTTC

j_call: TRBJ2-5
v_call: TRBV2
clone_size: -
d_call: -
cdr3_aa: CASSEEAPGETQYF
cdr3_nt: TGTGCCAGCAGTGAAGAGGCCCCCGGGGAGACCCAGTACTTC

j_call: TRBJ2-7
v_call: TRBV19
clone_size: few
d_call: TRBD1
cdr3_aa: CASSTGQAAHEQYF
cdr3_nt: TGTGCCAGTAGCACGGGACAGGCCGCCCACGAGCAGTACTTC

j_call: TRBJ2-3
v_call: TRBV7-2
clone_size: -
d_call: -
cdr3_aa: CASNGDQGADTQYF
cdr3_nt: TGTGCCAGCAACGGGGACCAGGGCGCAGATACGCAGTATTTT

j_call: TRBJ1-1
v_call: TRBV9
clone_size: few
d_call: -
cdr3_aa: CASSVEGNTEAFF
cdr3_nt: TGTGCCAGCAGCGTAGAGGGCAACACTGAAGCTTTCTTT

j_call: TRBJ2-6
v_call: TRBV15
clone_size: -
d_call: TRBD1
cdr3_aa: CATSRERTGGAGANVLTF
cdr3_nt: TGTGCCACCAGCAGAGAGAGGACAGGGGGAGCTGGGGCCAACGTCCTGACTTTC

j_call: TRBJ1-3
v_call: TRBV18
clone_size: -
d_call: -
cdr3_aa: CASSPPPNGNTIYF
cdr3_nt: TGTGCCAGCTCACCACCCCCGAACGGAAACACCATATATTTT

j_call: TRBJ2-3
v_call: TRBV7-2
clone_size: -
d_call: TRBD2
cdr3_aa: CASSMTSGSTDTQYF
cdr3_nt: TGTGCCAGCAGCATGACTAGCGGGAGCACAGATACGCAGTATTTT

j_call: TRBJ1-1
v_call: TRBV7-9
clone_size: once
d_call: TRBD1
cdr3_aa: CASSSGGGTEAFF
cdr3_nt: TGTGCCAGCAGCTCAGGGGGCGGCACTGAAGCTTTCTTT

j_call: TRBJ1-1
v_call: TRBV6-1
clone_size: -
d_call: -
cdr3_aa: CASTTETAEAFF
cdr3_nt: TGTGCCAGCACGACCGAAACAGCTGAAGCTTTCTTT

j_call: TRBJ2-1
v_call: TRBV28
clone_size: -
d_call: -
cdr3_aa: CASSRGGGGGNEQFF
cdr3_nt: TGTGCCAGCAGCAGAGGGGGAGGGGGGGGCAATGAGCAGTTCTTC

j_call: TRBJ2-5
v_call: TRBV5-1
clone_size: -
d_call: -
cdr3_aa: CASSIQLRPETQYF
cdr3_nt: TGCGCCAGCAGCATCCAATTAAGACCAGAGACCCAGTACTTC

j_call: TRBJ1-2
v_call: TRBV4-2
clone_size: -
d_call: -
cdr3_aa: CASSQGTEIYGYTF
cdr3_nt: TGTGCCAGCAGCCAAGGGACAGAGATCTATGGCTACACCTTC

j_call: TRBJ1-4
v_call: TRBV6-1
clone_size: -
d_call: -
cdr3_aa: CASSEAPGPFNNEKLFF
cdr3_nt: TGTGCCAGCAGTGAAGCCCCGGGGCCCTTCAATAATGAAAAACTGTTTTTT

j_call: TRBJ2-3
v_call: TRBV28
clone_size: -
d_call: -
cdr3_aa: CASSSASSPQYF
cdr3_nt: TGTGCCAGCAGTTCCGCTAGCAGTCCGCAGTATTTT

j_call: TRBJ1-6
v_call: TRBV15
clone_size: once
d_call: -
cdr3_aa: CATSRDSPGVTNNSPLHF
cdr3_nt: TGTGCCACCAGCAGAGACTCCCCGGGGGTCACTAATAATTCACCCCTCCACTTT

j_call: TRBJ2-1
v_call: TRBV6-1
clone_size: -
d_call: -
cdr3_aa: CASSEVFRVAGRHEQFF
cdr3_nt: TGTGCCAGCAGTGAAGTGTTTAGGGTAGCAGGTCGCCATGAGCAGTTCTTC

j_call: TRBJ2-5
v_call: TRBV5-5
clone_size: few
d_call: -
cdr3_aa: CASSLDTLETQYF
cdr3_nt: TGTGCCAGCAGCTTGGACACTCTGGAGACCCAGTACTTC

j_call: TRBJ1-2
v_call: TRBV28
clone_size: -
d_call: -
cdr3_aa: CASSLKGGKGYTF
cdr3_nt: TGTGCCAGCAGTTTAAAGGGGGGTAAGGGCTACACCTTC

j_call: TRBJ2-7
v_call: TRBV5-1
clone_size: -
d_call: -
cdr3_aa: CASSFDLANNEQYF
cdr3_nt: TGCGCCAGCAGCTTCGACCTAGCGAACAACGAGCAGTACTTC

j_call: TRBJ1-2
v_call: TRBV7-2
clone_size: -
d_call: -
cdr3_aa: CASSPFQAYGYTF
cdr3_nt: TGTGCCAGCAGCCCATTTCAGGCCTATGGCTACACCTTC

j_call: TRBJ1-1
v_call: TRBV10-3
clone_size: -
d_call: -
cdr3_aa: CAISETQIMNTEAFF
cdr3_nt: TGTGCCATCAGTGAAACCCAGATAATGAACACTGAAGCTTTCTTT

j_call: TRBJ2-7
v_call: TRBV27
clone_size: -
d_call: TRBD1
cdr3_aa: CASSSPGQGGLEQYF
cdr3_nt: TGTGCCAGCAGTTCCCCGGGACAGGGTGGTTTGGAGCAGTACTTC

j_call: TRBJ2-1
v_call: TRBV9
clone_size: -
d_call: TRBD1
cdr3_aa: CASSVGQGIYNEQFF
cdr3_nt: TGTGCCAGCAGCGTAGGACAGGGGATCTACAATGAGCAGTTCTTC

j_call: TRBJ2-7
v_call: TRBV4-1
clone_size: -
d_call: -
cdr3_aa: CASSQETTPSYEQYF
cdr3_nt: TGCGCCAGCAGCCAAGAAACAACCCCTTCCTACGAGCAGTACTTC

j_call: TRBJ1-5
v_call: TRBV5-1
clone_size: -
d_call: -
cdr3_aa: CASSLGGLRGEPQHF
cdr3_nt: TGCGCCAGCAGCTTGGGAGGCCTTCGCGGGGAACCCCAGCATTTT

j_call: TRBJ1-3
v_call: TRBV25-1
clone_size: -
d_call: -
cdr3_aa: CASSESGAGGNTIYF
cdr3_nt: TGTGCCAGCAGTGAGTCTGGAGCGGGAGGAAACACCATATATTTT

j_call: TRBJ2-5
v_call: TRBV2
clone_size: once
d_call: TRBD1
cdr3_aa: CASRQGTQETQYF
cdr3_nt: TGTGCCAGCAGACAGGGGACCCAAGAGACCCAGTACTTC

j_call: TRBJ1-2
v_call: TRBV27
clone_size: -
d_call: -
cdr3_aa: CASSLRQTNYGYTF
cdr3_nt: TGTGCCAGCAGTTTACGGCAGACTAACTATGGCTACACCTTC